The entry below gives a single T cell receptor beta chain sequence along with its context. The data were obtained in a study of T cells expressing NK-cell markers. TCRdb reprocessed the 5' RACE reads and reports one entry per CDR3 protein, with no DNA. The clone table shows roughly 390,000 distinct CDR3 sequences, with the ten largest holding over 4%. Germline CDR1 reads SGHRS; CDR2 reads YFSETQ. This CDR3 comprises 14 residues. The sequencing input was blood T cells: a sorted CD56 or NKG2C T cell subset, CD4+ or CD8+ T cells, or bulk PBMC T cells (not recorded which). This sequence was found in a man aged 18-75 years in good health. This chain uses TRBV5-1 with TRBJ1-6. The CDR3 reads CASSLRAGGSPLHF.